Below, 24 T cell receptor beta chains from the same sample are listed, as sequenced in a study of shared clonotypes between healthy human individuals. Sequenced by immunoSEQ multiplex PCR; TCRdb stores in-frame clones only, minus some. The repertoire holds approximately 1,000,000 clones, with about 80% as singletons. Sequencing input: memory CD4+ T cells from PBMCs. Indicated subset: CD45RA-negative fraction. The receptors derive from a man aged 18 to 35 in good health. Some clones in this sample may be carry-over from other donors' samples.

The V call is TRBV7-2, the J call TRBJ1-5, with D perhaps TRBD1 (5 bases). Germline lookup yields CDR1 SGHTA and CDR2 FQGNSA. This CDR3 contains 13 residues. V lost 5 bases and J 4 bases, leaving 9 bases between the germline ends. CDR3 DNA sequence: TGTGCCAGCAGCCGGGACCCAAATCAGCCCCAGCATTTT. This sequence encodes CASSRDPNQPQHF.

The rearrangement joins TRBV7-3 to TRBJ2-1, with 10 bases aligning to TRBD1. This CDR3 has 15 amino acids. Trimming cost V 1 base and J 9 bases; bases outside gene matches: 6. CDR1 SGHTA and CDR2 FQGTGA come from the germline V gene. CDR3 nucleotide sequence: TGTGCCAGCAGCTTAAGCGGGACAGGGGATGCTGAGCAGTTCTTC. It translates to CASSLSGTGDAEQFF.

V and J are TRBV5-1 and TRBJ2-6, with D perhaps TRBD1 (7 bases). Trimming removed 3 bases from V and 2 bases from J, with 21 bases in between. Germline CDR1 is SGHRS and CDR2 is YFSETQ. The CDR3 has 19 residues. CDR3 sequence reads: CASSSLLGQAGTGANVLTF. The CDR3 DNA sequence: TGCGCCAGCAGCTCCCTCCTTGGACAGGCGGGGACTGGGGCCAACGTCCTGACTTTC.

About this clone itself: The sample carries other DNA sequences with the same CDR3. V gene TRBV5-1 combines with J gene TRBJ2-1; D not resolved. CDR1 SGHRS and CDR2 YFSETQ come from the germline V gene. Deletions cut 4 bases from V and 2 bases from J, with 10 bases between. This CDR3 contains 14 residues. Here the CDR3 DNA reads TGCGCCAGCAGCCCCGGCGACACCTACAATGAGCAGTTCTTC. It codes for CASSPGDTYNEQFF.

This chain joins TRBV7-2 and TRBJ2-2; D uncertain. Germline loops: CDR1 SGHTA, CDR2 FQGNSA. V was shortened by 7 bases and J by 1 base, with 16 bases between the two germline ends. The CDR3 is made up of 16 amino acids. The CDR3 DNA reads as TGTGCCAGCATTAAGGTCCCGCGACGGAACACCGGGGAGCTGTTTTTT. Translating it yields CASIKVPRRNTGELFF.

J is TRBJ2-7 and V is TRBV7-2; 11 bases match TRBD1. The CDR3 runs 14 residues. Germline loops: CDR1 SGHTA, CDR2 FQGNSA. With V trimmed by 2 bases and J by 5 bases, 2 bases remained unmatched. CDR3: CASSLMGQGDEQYF. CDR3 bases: TGTGCCAGCAGCTTAATGGGACAGGGGGACGAGCAGTACTTC.

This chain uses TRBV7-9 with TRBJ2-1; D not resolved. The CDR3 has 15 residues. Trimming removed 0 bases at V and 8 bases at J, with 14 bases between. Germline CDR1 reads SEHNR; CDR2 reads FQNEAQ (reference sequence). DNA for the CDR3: TGTGCCAGCAGCTTAGCGCTTCCAGCCATCGATGAGCAGTTCTTC. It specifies CASSLALPAIDEQFF.

The CDR3 DNA reads as TGTGCCACCAGCAAGGGGGATCAGCCCCAGCATTTT. This translates into CATSKGDQPQHF. This rearrangement joins TRBV15 to TRBJ1-5, with D possibly matching TRBD1 (6 bases). V lost 4 bases and J lost 5, with 6 bases in between. Germline CDR1 is LNHNV and CDR2 is YYDKDF (reference sequence). This CDR3 has 12 residues.

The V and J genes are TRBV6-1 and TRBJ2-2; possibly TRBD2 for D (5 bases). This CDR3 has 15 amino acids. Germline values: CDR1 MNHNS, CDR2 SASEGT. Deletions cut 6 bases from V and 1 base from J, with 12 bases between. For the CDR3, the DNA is TGTGCCAGCAGGGACGGGGTCGGGAACACCGGGGAGCTGTTTTTT. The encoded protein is CASRDGVGNTGELFF.

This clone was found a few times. The CDR3 here is CASSEGRGQGSSGANVLTF. The CDR3 nucleotides are TGTGCCAGCAGTGAAGGACGAGGACAGGGAAGCTCCGGGGCCAACGTCCTGACTTTC. The genes are TRBV2 and TRBJ2-6, with 8 bases aligning to TRBD1. The length of the CDR3 is 19 residues. Germline V gene data show CDR1 as SNHLY and CDR2 as FYNNEI. The ends lost 1 base at V and 4 bases at J; junction bases unmatched: 12.

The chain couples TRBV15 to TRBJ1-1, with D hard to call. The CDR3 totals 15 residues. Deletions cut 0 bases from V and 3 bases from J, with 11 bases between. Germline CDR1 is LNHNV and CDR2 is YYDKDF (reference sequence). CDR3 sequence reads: CATSRDSGAYTEAFF. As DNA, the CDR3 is TGTGCCACCAGCAGAGATTCCGGAGCCTACACTGAAGCTTTCTTT.

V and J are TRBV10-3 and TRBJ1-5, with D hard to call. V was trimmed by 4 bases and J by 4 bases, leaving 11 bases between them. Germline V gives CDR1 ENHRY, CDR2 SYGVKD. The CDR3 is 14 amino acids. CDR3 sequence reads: CAISAQERNQPQHF. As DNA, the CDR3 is TGTGCCATCAGTGCCCAGGAACGAAATCAGCCCCAGCATTTT.

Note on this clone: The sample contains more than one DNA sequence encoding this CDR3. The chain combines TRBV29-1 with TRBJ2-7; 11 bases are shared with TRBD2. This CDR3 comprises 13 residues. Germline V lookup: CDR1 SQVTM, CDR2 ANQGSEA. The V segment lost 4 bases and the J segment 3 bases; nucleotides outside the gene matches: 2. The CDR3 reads CSVVLAGGYEQYF. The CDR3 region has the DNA TGCAGCGTTGTCCTAGCGGGAGGCTACGAGCAGTACTTC.

CDR3 nucleotide sequence: TGTGCCAGCATGCGGGACAGGGGTTACGAGCAGTACTTC. Amino acid sequence: CASMRDRGYEQYF. V and J are TRBV2 and TRBJ2-7; TRBD1 agrees at 10 bases. Trimming removed 7 bases from V and 4 bases from J; junction bases left unmatched: 4. Germline V gene data show CDR1 as SNHLY and CDR2 as FYNNEI. The CDR3 runs to 13 residues.

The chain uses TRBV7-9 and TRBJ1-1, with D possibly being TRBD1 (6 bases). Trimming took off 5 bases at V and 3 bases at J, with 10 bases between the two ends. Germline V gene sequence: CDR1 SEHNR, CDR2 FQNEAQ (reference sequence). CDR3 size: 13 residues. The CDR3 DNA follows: TGTGCCAGCAGCCTAGACAGGCACACTGAAGCTTTCTTT. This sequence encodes CASSLDRHTEAFF.

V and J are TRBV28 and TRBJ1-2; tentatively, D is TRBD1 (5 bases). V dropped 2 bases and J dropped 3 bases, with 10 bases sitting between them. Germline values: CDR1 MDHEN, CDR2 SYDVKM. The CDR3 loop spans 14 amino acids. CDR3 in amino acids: CASSLEGFYYGYTF. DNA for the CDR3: TGTGCCAGCAGTTTAGAGGGGTTTTACTATGGCTACACCTTC.

This CDR3 is CASSGTAFNEKLFF. Here the CDR3 DNA reads TGTGCCAGCAGTGGGACAGCTTTCAATGAAAAACTGTTTTTT. The gene calls are TRBV25-1 and TRBJ1-4, with D perhaps matching TRBD1 (6 bases). V lost 4 bases to trimming and J lost 5 bases, with 11 bases between them. The CDR3 is 14 residues long. Germline V CDR1 and CDR2: MGHDK, SYGVNS.

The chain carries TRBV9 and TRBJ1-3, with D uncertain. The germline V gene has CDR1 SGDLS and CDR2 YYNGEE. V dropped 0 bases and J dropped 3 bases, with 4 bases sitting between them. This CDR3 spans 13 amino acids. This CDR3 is CASSVALGNTIYF. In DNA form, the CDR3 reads TGTGCCAGCAGCGTAGCCCTTGGAAACACCATATATTTT. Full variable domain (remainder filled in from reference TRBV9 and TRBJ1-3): DSGVTQTPKHLITATGQRVTLRCSPRSGDLSVYWYQQSLDQGLQFLIQYYNGEERAKGNILERFSAQQFPDLHSELNLSSLELGDSALYFCASSVALGNTIYFGEGSWLTVV.

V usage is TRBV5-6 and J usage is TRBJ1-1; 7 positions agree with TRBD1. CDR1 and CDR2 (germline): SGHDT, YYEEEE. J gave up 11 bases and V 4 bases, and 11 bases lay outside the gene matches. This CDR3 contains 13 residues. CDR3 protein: CASSGRQGRRAFF. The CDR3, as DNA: TGTGCCAGCAGCGGAAGACAGGGCAGGAGGGCTTTCTTT.

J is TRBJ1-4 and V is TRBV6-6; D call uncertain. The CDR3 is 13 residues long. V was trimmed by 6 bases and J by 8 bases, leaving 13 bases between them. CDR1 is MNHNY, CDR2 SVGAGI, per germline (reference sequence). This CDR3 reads CASRSGEKEKLFF. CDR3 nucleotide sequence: TGTGCCAGCAGATCCGGGGAAAAGGAAAAACTGTTTTTT.

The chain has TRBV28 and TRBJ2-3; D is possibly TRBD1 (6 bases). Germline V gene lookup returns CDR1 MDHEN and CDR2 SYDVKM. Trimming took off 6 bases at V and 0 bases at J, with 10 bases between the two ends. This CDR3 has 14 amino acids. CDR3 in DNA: TGTGCCAGCAGAGGGACACCTAGCACAGATACGCAGTATTTT. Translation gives CASRGTPSTDTQYF.

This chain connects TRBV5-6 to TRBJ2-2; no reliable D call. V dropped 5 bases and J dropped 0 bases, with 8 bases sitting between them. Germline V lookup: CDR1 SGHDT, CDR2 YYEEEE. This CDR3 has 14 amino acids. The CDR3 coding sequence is TGTGCCAGCAGGCTGACACCGAACACCGGGGAGCTGTTTTTT. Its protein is CASRLTPNTGELFF.

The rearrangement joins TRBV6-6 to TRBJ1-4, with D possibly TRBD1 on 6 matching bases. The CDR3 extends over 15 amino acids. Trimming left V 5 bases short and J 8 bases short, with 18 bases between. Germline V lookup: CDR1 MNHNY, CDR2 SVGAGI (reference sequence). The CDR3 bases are TGTGCCAGCAGTCCCTCTGGACCGAGGGGGGAAAAACTGTTTTTT. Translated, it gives CASSPSGPRGEKLFF.

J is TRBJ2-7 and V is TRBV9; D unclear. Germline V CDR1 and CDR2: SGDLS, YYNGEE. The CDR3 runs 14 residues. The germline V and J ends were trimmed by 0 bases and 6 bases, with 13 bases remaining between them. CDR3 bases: TGTGCCAGCAGCGTAGACAGTTTGGTGTGCGAGCAGTACTTC. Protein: CASSVDSLVCEQYF.